These 8 T cell receptor beta chains were all obtained from the same sample, sequenced in a study of blood T cell repertoires in COVID-19. The protocol was immunoSEQ multiplex PCR, while the TCRdb copy is restricted to in-frame clones and leaves out a portion. Among about 68,000 clones listed, approximately 81% were seen once. The sample consisted of peripheral blood. The receptors originated from a man aged 50 to 59 with active COVID-19.

This rearrangement joins TRBV12-5 to TRBJ2-1, with a weak D call TRBD2 (5 bases). Germline V gene data show CDR1 as LGHNT and CDR2 as FRNRAP. V shed 4 bases and J shed 7 bases, with 17 bases lying between them. The CDR3 spans 15 residues. Here the CDR3 reads CASGSIAGVGNEQFF. The DNA of the CDR3 is TGTGCTAGTGGTTCCATTGCCGGGGTCGGGAATGAGCAGTTCTTC.

The chain carries TRBV12-3 or TRBV12-4 and TRBJ2-2; 9 positions match TRBD1. Unmatched junction bases numbered 0, after V lost 6 bases and J lost 7 bases. This CDR3 has 12 amino acids. The CDR3 DNA is TGTGCCAGCAGGACAGGGGGCGGGGAGCTGTTTTTT. This sequence encodes CASRTGGGELFF.

The chain employs TRBV7-9 and TRBJ1-2, with 7 positions matching TRBD1. The germline CDR1 and CDR2 sequences are SEHNR and FQNEAQ (reference sequence). The ends lost 4 bases at V and 2 bases at J; junction bases unmatched: 4. CDR3 length: 14 residues. The DNA of the CDR3 is TGTGCCAGCAGCTATGGGGACAGAAACTATGGCTACACCTTC. It translates to CASSYGDRNYGYTF.

V is TRBV11-2 and J is TRBJ1-3; D gene unclear. Per the germline V gene, CDR1 is SGHAT and CDR2 is FQNNGV. V lost 5 bases and J 0 bases, leaving 23 bases between the germline ends. This CDR3 is built from 19 residues. The CDR3 nucleotides read TGTGCCAGCAGCGACCGCCGTCGAGGAGGCATCTACTCTGGAAACACCATATATTTT. Encoded protein: CASSDRRRGGIYSGNTIYF.

CDR3 DNA: TGTGCCAGCAGCCAAACAAGAGAAGCTTTCTTT. Amino acid sequence: CASSQTREAFF. The rearrangement uses TRBV4-2 and TRBJ1-1; no definite D call. The CDR3 consists of 11 residues. CDR1 is LGHNA, CDR2 YNFKEQ, per germline. V was clipped by 2 bases and J by 8 bases, with 6 bases between them.

This chain joins TRBV29-1 and TRBJ1-1; 7 bases map to TRBD1. The CDR3 extends over 12 amino acids. The V and J ends lost 0 bases and 12 bases, in that order; junction bases with no gene match: 7. Germline V gene data show CDR1 as SQVTM and CDR2 as ANQGSEA. The CDR3 nucleotides are TGCAGCGTTGAAGACTCCGGACAGGCGTCTTTCTTT. This sequence encodes CSVEDSGQASFF.

The chain is built from TRBV2 and TRBJ2-7, with 9 positions matching TRBD1. The CDR3 contains 15 residues. Germline lookup yields CDR1 SNHLY and CDR2 FYNNEI. Trimming removed 5 bases from V and 2 bases from J; junction bases left unmatched: 7. CDR3 loop: CASSRNTGGPYEQYF. As DNA, the CDR3 is TGTGCCAGCAGTCGAAATACAGGGGGCCCCTACGAGCAGTACTTC.

The V and J genes are TRBV2 and TRBJ2-4, with 8 bases identical to TRBD1. This CDR3 spans 17 amino acids. V gave up 5 bases and J gave up 4 bases; unmatched junction bases: 13. Germline values: CDR1 SNHLY, CDR2 FYNNEI. Written as DNA, the CDR3 is TGTGCCAGCAGTTTGGGACAGGCGGGGATGGGAAAAAACATTCAGTACTTC. Translation: CASSLGQAGMGKNIQYF.